These 5 T cell receptor beta chains were all obtained from the same sample, sequenced in a study of cytomegalovirus exposure and HLA in healthy donors. A multiplex PCR was run with 60 Vbeta primers and 13 Jbeta primers. Assay used: immunoSEQ multiplex PCR; TCRdb lists only in-frame clones, some missing. The sample table includes 49,000 or so clones. Material for sequencing was PBMCs. The receptor set was obtained from a man in his forties or fifties in good health and CMV-seropositive.

The chain recombines TRBV4-3 with TRBJ2-4, with a possible D match to TRBD2 (5 bases). CDR1 and CDR2 (germline): LGHNA, YSLEER. This CDR3 contains 15 residues. Trimming took 3 bases from V and 5 from J, leaving 14 bases between them. CDR3 loop: CASSQGSGKENIQYF. The CDR3 region has the DNA TGCGCCAGCAGCCAGGGAAGCGGAAAAGAAAACATTCAGTACTTC.

The V call is TRBV7-3, the J call TRBJ2-2; TRBD2 matches at 11 bases. V shed 3 bases and J 7 bases; nucleotides not matched to a gene: 4. Germline values: CDR1 SGHTA, CDR2 FQGTGA. This CDR3 comprises 15 residues. The CDR3 region has the DNA TGTGCCAGCAGCTTTAGCGGGGGGGCCGGCGGGGAGCTGTTTTTT. It codes for CASSFSGGAGGELFF.

V usage is TRBV30 and J usage is TRBJ1-2; D remains unclear. CDR3 size: 12 residues. Trimming left V 3 bases short and J 8 bases short, with 13 bases between. Germline V gene data show CDR1 as GTSNPN and CDR2 as SVGIG (reference sequence). CDR3 protein: CAWRGGLEGYTF. The CDR3 DNA reads as TGTGCCTGGAGAGGCGGGCTTGAGGGCTACACCTTC.

Details on this clone: Distinct nucleotide sequences in the sample also encode this CDR3. V and J are TRBV7-2 and TRBJ2-3; TRBD1 agrees at 10 bases. Germline-derived CDR1 and CDR2 are SGHTA and FQGNSA. The CDR3 consists of 14 residues. V was clipped by 8 bases and J by 3 bases; unmatched bases: 5. The CDR3 spells CASRDRGGTDTQYF. The CDR3, as DNA: TGTGCCAGCCGGGACAGGGGAGGGACAGATACGCAGTATTTT.

The V gene is TRBV9, the J gene TRBJ1-6, with a possible D match to TRBD1 (6 bases). There are 18 residues in the CDR3. Germline-derived CDR1 and CDR2 are SGDLS and YYNGEE. V dropped 7 bases and J dropped 2 bases, with 22 bases sitting between them. The chain's CDR3 is CASGALLQGSAYNSPLHF. The CDR3 DNA reads TGTGCCAGCGGTGCCCTCTTACAGGGATCGGCCTATAATTCACCCCTCCACTTT. Together with reference TRBV9 and TRBJ1-6, the CDR3 gives the full variable domain: DSGVTQTPKHLITATGQRVTLRCSPRSGDLSVYWYQQSLDQGLQFLIQYYNGEERAKGNILERFSAQQFPDLHSELNLSSLELGDSALYFCASGALLQGSAYNSPLHFGNGTRLTVT.